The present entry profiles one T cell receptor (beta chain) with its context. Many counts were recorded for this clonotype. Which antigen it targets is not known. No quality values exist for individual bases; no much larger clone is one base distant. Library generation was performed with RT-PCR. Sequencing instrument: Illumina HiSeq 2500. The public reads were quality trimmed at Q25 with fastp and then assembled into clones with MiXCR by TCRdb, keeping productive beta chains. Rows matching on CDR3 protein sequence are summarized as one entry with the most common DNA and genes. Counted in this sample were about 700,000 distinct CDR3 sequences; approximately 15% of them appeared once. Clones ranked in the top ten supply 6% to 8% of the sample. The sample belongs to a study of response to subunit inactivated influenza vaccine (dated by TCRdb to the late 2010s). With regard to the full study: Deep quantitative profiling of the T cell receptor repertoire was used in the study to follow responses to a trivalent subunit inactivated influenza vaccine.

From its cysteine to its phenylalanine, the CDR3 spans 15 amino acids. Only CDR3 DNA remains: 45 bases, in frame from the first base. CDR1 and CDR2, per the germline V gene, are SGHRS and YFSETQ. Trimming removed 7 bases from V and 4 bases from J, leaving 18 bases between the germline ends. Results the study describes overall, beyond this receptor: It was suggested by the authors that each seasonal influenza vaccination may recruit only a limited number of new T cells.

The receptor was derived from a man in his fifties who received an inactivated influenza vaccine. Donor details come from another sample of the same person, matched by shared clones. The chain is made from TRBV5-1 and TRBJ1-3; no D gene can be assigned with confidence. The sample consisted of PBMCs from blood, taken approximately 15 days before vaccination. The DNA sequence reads TGCGCCAGCGCTCCGGACGGTCAAGGAGGAAACACCATATATTTT. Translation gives CASAPDGQGGNTIYF.